This T cell receptor beta chain was recovered during a study of ipilimumab plus nivolumab after autologous stem cell transplantation. This table comes from immunoSEQ multiplex PCR, and its TCRdb copy is limited to in-frame clones, with some not included. In the table there are 13,000 to 15,000 clones, 65% to 80% of which are singletons. Germline V gene sequence: CDR1 SGHVS, CDR2 FQNEAQ. This CDR3 has 15 amino acids. V lost 4 bases to trimming and J lost 4 bases, with 16 bases between them. The sequenced sample was PBMCs, obtained in a trial of ipilimumab plus nivolumab as post-transplant consolidation. This receptor was obtained from a male donor with primary mediastinal lymphoma. The rearrangement uses TRBV7-8 and TRBJ1-2, with no clear D. The CDR3 sequence: CASSSTPLESYGYTF. The CDR3 nucleotides are TGTGCCAGCAGCTCGACGCCCCTTGAGAGCTATGGCTACACCTTC. Full variable domain (remainder filled in from reference TRBV7-8 and TRBJ1-2): GAGVSQSPRYKVAKRGQDVALRCDPISGHVSLFWYQQALGQGPEFLTYFQNEAQLDKSGLPSDRFFAERPEGSVSTLKIQRTQQEDSAVYLCASSSTPLESYGYTFGSGTRLTVV.